The 27 T cell receptor beta chains given below trace back to one sample, sequenced in a study of blood T cell repertoires in COVID-19. Profiled with immunoSEQ multiplex PCR; TCRdb holds only in-frame clones, not every one. Here the sample spans about 74,000 clones, just over 85% being singletons. The sequenced sample was peripheral blood. Receptor source: a woman older than 75 with active or convalescent COVID-19.

V is TRBV28 and J is TRBJ1-2; D is ambiguous. The CDR3 covers 13 residues. Germline CDR1 reads MDHEN; CDR2 reads SYDVKM. With 4 bases removed from V and 4 bases from J, the gap between germline ends came to 10 bases. The CDR3 loop is CASSSGLVYGYTF. DNA for the CDR3: TGTGCCAGCAGTTCTGGACTTGTCTATGGCTACACCTTC.

The genes are TRBV2 and TRBJ1-5; D ambiguous. CDR3 length: 15 amino acids. In germline, CDR1 is SNHLY, CDR2 FYNNEI. V was pared by 2 bases and J by 1 base, with 9 bases between. The CDR3 nucleotides read TGTGCCAGCAGTGAACCCCTACAGAGCAATCAGCCCCAGCATTTT. Residues: CASSEPLQSNQPQHF.

The chain combines TRBV19 with TRBJ2-1; 8 bases match TRBD2. This CDR3 has 13 amino acids. J was trimmed by 6 bases and V by 6 bases; bases with no gene match: 4. Germline CDR1 LNHDA, CDR2 SQIVND (reference sequence). The CDR3 is CASRELAGNEQFF. DNA for the CDR3: TGTGCCAGTAGGGAGCTAGCGGGCAATGAGCAGTTCTTC.

V and J are TRBV19 and TRBJ1-2; D ambiguous. This CDR3 is 17 amino acids long. The V gene's germline CDR1 is LNHDA and CDR2 SQIVND (reference sequence). V lost 1 base to trimming and J lost 0 bases, with 15 bases between them. Here the CDR3 DNA reads TGTGCCAGTAGTATAGGGTCCCGGAGATTAGCTAACTATGGCTACACCTTC. Encoded protein: CASSIGSRRLANYGYTF.

V usage is TRBV6-2 or TRBV6-3 and J usage is TRBJ1-2; TRBD1 matches 8 bases. Germline V lookup: CDR1 MNHEY, CDR2 SVGEGT. J gave up 5 bases and V 0 bases, and 5 bases lay outside the gene matches. The CDR3 contains 15 residues. DNA of the CDR3: TGTGCCAGCAGTTACTCCGGACAGGGAGTTTATGGCTACACCTTC. Translating it yields CASSYSGQGVYGYTF.

The V and J genes are TRBV28 and TRBJ1-2; D call uncertain. The CDR3 is made up of 12 amino acids. The V gene lost 3 bases and the J gene lost 8 bases, with 10 bases spanning the gap. The germline V gene has CDR1 MDHEN and CDR2 SYDVKM. The CDR3 sequence is CASSFTPLGYTF. The CDR3 DNA reads TGTGCCAGCAGTTTCACGCCACTGGGCTACACCTTC.

This chain uses TRBV10-3 with TRBJ2-1, with TRBD1 identical over 8 bases. CDR3 length: 17 amino acids. The germline V gene has CDR1 ENHRY and CDR2 SYGVKD. The V gene end was trimmed by 7 bases and the J gene end by 0 bases; junction bases not matched to a gene: 11. The CDR3 sequence: CAINDRGRLSSYNEQFF. In nucleotides, the CDR3 is TGTGCCATCAATGACAGGGGTCGACTAAGCTCCTACAATGAGCAGTTCTTC.

This chain connects TRBV7-8 to TRBJ1-2; D uncertain. Germline assignment: CDR1 SGHVS and CDR2 FQNEAQ. Trimming removed 0 bases from V and 2 bases from J, with 16 bases in between. This CDR3 has 17 amino acids. As DNA, the CDR3 is TGTGCCAGCAGCTTAGCTGTCTCAGGAGGAGAGAACTATGGCTACACCTTC. Protein sequence: CASSLAVSGGENYGYTF.

V and J are TRBV5-8 and TRBJ2-7; TRBD2 is a possible D gene (6 bases). This CDR3 has 15 residues. In germline, CDR1 is SGHTS, CDR2 YDEGEE. V was pared by 4 bases and J by 1 base, with 15 bases between. CDR3 DNA sequence: TGTGCCAGCAGCCGTCCAACGGGGGTATCCTACGAGCAGTACTTC. Residues: CASSRPTGVSYEQYF.

The count of this clone is one. The J gene is TRBJ1-2, the V gene TRBV6-6; 7 bases agree with TRBD1. The CDR3 loop spans 11 amino acids. V gave up 5 bases and J gave up 10 bases; unmatched junction bases: 4. CDR1 and CDR2 (germline): MNHNY, SVGAGI (reference sequence). The chain's CDR3 is CASSPGQDYTF. CDR3 sequence (DNA): TGTGCCAGCAGTCCTGGACAGGACTACACCTTC.

This clone was counted between two and nine times. The chain has TRBV7-9 and TRBJ1-1; weak D call: TRBD1 (6 bases). The germline CDR1 and CDR2 sequences are SEHNR and FQNEAQ (reference sequence). The V gene lost 5 bases and the J gene lost 5 bases, with 12 bases spanning the gap. The CDR3 sequence is 13 residues long. CDR3: CASSLNRVTEAFF. The DNA of the CDR3 is TGTGCCAGCAGCCTAAACAGGGTGACTGAAGCTTTCTTT.

The chain carries TRBV6-6 and TRBJ2-7, with a possible D match to TRBD1 (5 bases). The CDR3 runs to 14 residues. In germline, CDR1 is MNHNY, CDR2 SVGAGI (reference sequence). V was cut by 8 bases and J by 0 bases, with 14 bases left in between. CDR3 coding DNA: TGTGCCAGCGGTGGGGCCTTCCTCTCCTACGAGCAGTACTTC. Its protein product is CASGGAFLSYEQYF.

The chain couples TRBV6-2 or TRBV6-3 to TRBJ2-1; 7 bases are a match to TRBD2. The CDR3 is 14 residues long. Unmatched junction bases numbered 9, after V lost 4 bases and J lost 9 bases. Germline V gene data show CDR1 as MNHEY and CDR2 as SVGEGT. This CDR3 is CASSSSRVAGEQFF. The CDR3 DNA reads TGTGCCAGCAGTTCATCCCGGGTAGCGGGTGAGCAGTTCTTC.

V gene TRBV6-5 combines with J gene TRBJ2-7; D gene uncertain. This CDR3 is built from 13 residues. The germline V gene has CDR1 MNHEY and CDR2 SVGAGI. The V and J ends lost 3 bases and 4 bases respectively, with 10 bases between them. DNA of the CDR3: TGTGCCAGCAGTTATGGTATCAGATACGAGCAGTACTTC. Translated: CASSYGIRYEQYF.

The chain employs TRBV27 and TRBJ2-7, with TRBD1 identical over 10 bases. After removal of 10 bases from V and 2 bases from J, the junction contained 8 bases not matched to a gene. The CDR3 is made up of 14 amino acids. CDR1 and CDR2 from the germline V gene are MNHEY and SMNVEV (reference sequence). The CDR3 loop is CATRGQGITYEQYF. DNA for the CDR3: TGTGCCACCAGGGGACAGGGGATTACCTACGAGCAGTACTTC.

The V call is TRBV5-4, the J call TRBJ2-7, with 7 bases lining up with TRBD1. CDR1 is SGHNT, CDR2 YYREEE, per germline (reference sequence). CDR3 length: 14 amino acids. V gave up 0 bases and J gave up 7 bases; unmatched junction bases: 7. CDR3 loop: CASSLGRGFLEQYF. The CDR3, as DNA: TGTGCCAGCAGCTTGGGCAGGGGGTTTCTAGAGCAGTACTTC.

The V call is TRBV11-2, the J call TRBJ2-5; D is uncertain. CDR3 length: 12 residues. V was pared by 5 bases and J by 13 bases, with 17 bases between. Germline CDR1 and CDR2: SGHAT and FQNNGV. DNA of the CDR3: TGTGCCAGCAGCGCTTCTGGGCCCGGTTGGTACTTC. It specifies CASSASGPGWYF.

This clone was counted a single time. This chain joins TRBV3-1 (or the pseudogene TRBV3-2) and TRBJ1-1; no clear D. The CDR3 covers 15 residues. Trimming shortened V by 4 bases and J by 0 bases, and 12 bases separated the two germline ends. Germline V gene data show CDR1 as LGHDT and CDR2 as YNNKEL (reference sequence). CDR3 in amino acids: CASSPPGAMNTEAFF. DNA for the CDR3: TGTGCCAGCAGCCCCCCGGGAGCCATGAACACTGAAGCTTTCTTT.

The rearrangement links TRBV2 to TRBJ2-1; 8 bases align to TRBD2. This CDR3 contains 14 residues. V was clipped by 9 bases and J by 8 bases; unmatched bases: 12. Germline CDR1 reads SNHLY; CDR2 reads FYNNEI. The CDR3 protein is CASRREATLHEQFF. CDR3 in DNA: TGTGCCAGTCGGCGGGAGGCCACCTTGCATGAGCAGTTCTTC.

V gene TRBV7-9 combines with J gene TRBJ2-3; 7 bases line up with TRBD1. Germline CDR1 SEHNR, CDR2 FQNEAQ (reference sequence). With 4 bases clipped from V and 2 bases from J, the junction kept 6 bases outside the gene matches. This CDR3 has 15 amino acids. The CDR3 DNA reads as TGTGCCAGCAGCTCCGGGACAGCGGTCACAGATACGCAGTATTTT. It encodes CASSSGTAVTDTQYF.

The chain has TRBV19 and TRBJ1-1; possibly TRBD1 for D (6 bases). The germline CDR1 and CDR2 sequences are LNHDA and SQIVND (reference sequence). Between the trimmed V and J ends, which lost 6 bases and 4 bases, there was a span of 12 bases. The CDR3 extends over 13 amino acids. The CDR3 sequence: CASSRQVGTEAFF. CDR3 DNA: TGTGCCAGTAGCCGACAGGTCGGCACTGAAGCTTTCTTT.

J is TRBJ2-1 and V is TRBV14, with 9 bases lining up with TRBD2. This CDR3 spans 15 amino acids. Germline CDR1 SGHDN, CDR2 FVKESK. The V and J ends lost 1 base and 8 bases, in that order; junction bases with no gene match: 6. CDR3 coding DNA: TGTGCCAGCAGCCAAGTGACTAGCGGAGGTTATGAGCAGTTCTTC. Residues: CASSQVTSGGYEQFF.

This clone was seen only a few times. This chain links TRBV19 with TRBJ1-2; 12 nucleotides match TRBD1. The CDR3 length is 15 residues. The V gene's germline CDR1 is LNHDA and CDR2 SQIVND (reference sequence). The J segment lost 3 bases and the V segment lost 5 bases, leaving 4 bases of the junction unmatched. This CDR3 is CASSPGTGGYYGYTF. Here the CDR3 DNA reads TGTGCCAGTAGTCCCGGGACAGGGGGCTACTATGGCTACACCTTC.

The chain combines TRBV12-5 with TRBJ2-3, with 10 positions matching TRBD2. CDR3 length: 16 residues. The V gene end was trimmed by 4 bases and the J gene end by 3 bases; junction bases not matched to a gene: 7. CDR1 and CDR2 (germline): LGHNT, FRNRAP. For the CDR3, the DNA is TGTGCTAGTGGTTCTCTTAGCGGGGGGCGGACAGATACGCAGTATTTT. It yields the protein CASGSLSGGRTDTQYF.

This chain joins TRBV7-2 and TRBJ2-3; 9 bases align to TRBD2. Germline V CDR1 and CDR2: SGHTA, FQGNSA. V was pared by 6 bases and J by 5 bases, with 6 bases of the junction left unmatched. The CDR3 length is 14 residues. As DNA, the CDR3 is TGTGCCAGCAGTCGCGGGGGGGCTGTAGATACGCAGTATTTT. Its protein is CASSRGGAVDTQYF. Based on the CDR3 plus reference TRBV7-2 and TRBJ2-3, the full variable domain is GAGVSQSPSNKVTEKGKDVELRCDPISGHTALYWYRQSLGQGLEFLIYFQGNSAPDKSGLPSDRFSAERTGGSVSTLTIQRTQQEDSAVYLCASSRGGAVDTQYFGPGTRLTVL.

The V and J genes are TRBV5-8 and TRBJ1-1, with a weak D call TRBD1 (5 bases). Trimming cost V 4 bases and J 0 bases, with 10 bases left between them. Germline V lookup: CDR1 SGHTS, CDR2 YDEGEE. The CDR3 totals 14 residues. CDR3 loop: CASSLGLVNTEAFF. The CDR3 DNA reads TGTGCCAGCAGCCTGGGGCTCGTGAACACTGAAGCTTTCTTT.

DNA of the CDR3: TGTGCCAGCAGCGTAGGTAGGGGATCAGTATCCTCTGGAAACACCATATATTTT. Its translation is CASSVGRGSVSSGNTIYF. The chain links TRBV9 to TRBJ1-3; tentative D call: TRBD1 (5 bases). The germline V gene has CDR1 SGDLS and CDR2 YYNGEE. This CDR3 has 18 residues. V was pared by 0 bases and J by 0 bases, with 16 bases between.